These 22 T cell receptor beta chains were sequenced from one sample in a study of cytotoxic CD8 clonotypes in ibrutinib-treated CLL (dated by TCRdb to the early 2020s). Libraries were prepared through the immunoSEQ multiplex PCR assay. Here the immuneACCESS table is served through TCRdb, limited to in-frame sequences with V and J called. Missing clones are a known gap in these copies; in checked studies unresolved V genes cover under half, and the rest lacks a known reason. Counted in this sample were some 150,000 clones; approximately 75% of them appeared once. Of the sample, 25% to 30% is held by the ten largest clones. The time point tag for this specimen amounts to: 12 months on ibrutinib. The sequences come from PBMCs, collected after 12 months of ibrutinib treatment. All receptors derive from a human donor with chronic lymphocytic leukemia.

The chain has TRBV19 and TRBJ1-1; D perhaps matches TRBD1 (6 bases). CDR3 size: 15 residues. V was trimmed by 3 bases and J by 0 bases, leaving 11 bases between them. From germline, CDR1 is LNHDA and CDR2 SQIVND (reference sequence). CDR3 region: CASSMGGGLNTEAFF. Here the CDR3 DNA reads TGTGCCAGTAGTATGGGAGGGGGACTGAACACTGAAGCTTTCTTT.

The table lists this clone with a few counts. V usage is TRBV7-9 and J usage is TRBJ1-1; 9 nucleotides line up with TRBD1. The length of the CDR3 is 14 residues. V lost 5 bases to trimming and J lost 5 bases; unmatched junction nucleotides: 6. Germline V lookup: CDR1 SEHNR, CDR2 FQNEAQ (reference sequence). The CDR3 loop is CASSVQGARTEAFF. CDR3 nucleotides: TGTGCCAGCAGCGTACAGGGGGCGAGAACTGAAGCTTTCTTT.

V gene TRBV4-1 combines with J gene TRBJ1-1; D ambiguous. With 1 base removed from V and 2 bases from J, the gap between germline ends came to 11 bases. This CDR3 contains 15 residues. Looked up from germline, CDR1 is MGHRA and CDR2 is YSYEKL. The CDR3 sequence: CASSQATGINTEAFF. The CDR3, as DNA: TGCGCCAGCAGCCAAGCGACGGGGATTAACACTGAAGCTTTCTTT.

The chain has TRBV13 and TRBJ2-7, with a tentative D call TRBD1 (5 bases). This CDR3 contains 18 residues. CDR1 and CDR2 from the germline V gene are PRHDT and FYEKMQ (reference sequence). V lost 5 bases to trimming and J lost 1 base, with 24 bases between them. CDR3 DNA: TGTGCCAGCAGCGGCCGAGGTCTCCTGCTGCAGGGTTCCTACGAGCAGTACTTC. The encoded protein is CASSGRGLLLQGSYEQYF.

This chain uses TRBV16 with TRBJ1-3; D is possibly TRBD1 (5 bases). Germline-derived CDR1 and CDR2 are KGHSY and FQNENV. The CDR3 runs to 14 residues. The V and J ends lost 1 base and 2 bases respectively, with 6 bases between them. In DNA form, the CDR3 reads TGTGCCAGCAGCCAATGGGGCACTGGAAACACCATATATTTT. This encodes CASSQWGTGNTIYF.

The chain couples TRBV4-2 to TRBJ2-2; the D is unclear. Trimming pared 0 bases from V and 3 bases from J, leaving 8 bases between. The CDR3 is 15 amino acids. The germline V gene has CDR1 LGHNA and CDR2 YNFKEQ. Here the CDR3 DNA reads TGTGCCAGCAGCCAAGATCCCAGATACACCGGGGAGCTGTTTTTT. Protein product: CASSQDPRYTGELFF.

The rearrangement uses TRBV5-6 and TRBJ2-4, with a possible D match to TRBD1 (5 bases). The CDR3 has 13 residues. The germline CDR1 and CDR2 sequences are SGHDT and YYEEEE. Deletions cut 1 base from V and 7 bases from J, with 9 bases between. CDR3 bases: TGTGCCAGCAGCTTGTGGGGCCCGAACATTCAGTACTTC. Its protein product is CASSLWGPNIQYF.

Written as DNA, the CDR3 is TGCGCCAGCAGCCTACACCAGGGGGCTGAGCAGTTCTTC. Its translation is CASSLHQGAEQFF. The chain employs TRBV4-3 and TRBJ2-1, with TRBD1 identical over 8 bases. Germline trimming cut 4 bases from V and 9 bases from J; bases unmatched to any gene: 5. Germline V lookup: CDR1 LGHNA, CDR2 YSLEER. The CDR3 is 13 amino acids.

This chain connects TRBV11-3 to TRBJ2-7, with D maybe TRBD1 (6 bases). This CDR3 is built from 15 residues. V was pared by 7 bases and J by 1 base, with 17 bases between. The germline CDR1 and CDR2 sequences are SGHNT and YENEEA. CDR3 sequence reads: CASTAARGQSYEQYF. The CDR3 DNA reads as TGTGCCAGCACCGCGGCCAGGGGACAATCCTACGAGCAGTACTTC.

The chain recombines TRBV28 with TRBJ1-1, with D perhaps matching TRBD1 (6 bases). CDR1 is MDHEN and CDR2 is SYDVKM in the germline V gene. The CDR3 has 13 residues. Trimming pared 3 bases from V and 11 bases from J, leaving 16 bases between. As DNA, the CDR3 is TGTGCCAGCAGTTTGGGGGGGCTCTCTATGGCTTTCTTT. Translating it yields CASSLGGLSMAFF.

The rearrangement links TRBV5-4 to TRBJ1-4; a weak D match, TRBD1 (6 bases). Trimming removed 0 bases from V and 0 bases from J, with 9 bases in between. Germline assignment: CDR1 SGHNT and CDR2 YYREEE (reference sequence). The CDR3 is made up of 16 amino acids. CDR3 residues: CASSLGGGATNEKLFF. The DNA of the CDR3 is TGTGCCAGCAGCTTGGGGGGGGGCGCAACTAATGAAAAACTGTTTTTT.

This chain joins TRBV2 and TRBJ2-1, with D uncertain. Trimming took 6 bases from V and 10 from J, leaving 13 bases between them. There are 12 residues in the CDR3. The germline V gene has CDR1 SNHLY and CDR2 FYNNEI. The DNA for the CDR3 is TGTGCCAGCAGGGTCCTCAGCACGGAGCAGTTCTTC. Its protein is CASRVLSTEQFF.

The chain recombines TRBV7-3 with TRBJ2-5; 10 bases line up with TRBD2. The CDR3 is 19 residues long. With 5 bases clipped from V and 4 bases from J, the junction kept 19 bases outside the gene matches. Germline V CDR1 and CDR2: SGHTA, FQGTGA. This CDR3 is CASSPQGGLASWQLETQYF. CDR3 sequence (DNA): TGTGCCAGCAGCCCACAGGGGGGACTAGCGAGTTGGCAGTTAGAGACCCAGTACTTC.

This clone has a single count. The chain combines TRBV18 with TRBJ2-3; D gene uncertain. Looked up from germline, CDR1 is KGHSH and CDR2 is LQKENI. Trimming cost V 3 bases and J 1 base, with 14 bases left between them. The CDR3 has 16 amino acids. The CDR3 here is CASSPSRSTRTDTQYF. The DNA for the CDR3 is TGTGCCAGCTCACCGTCCAGGAGTACCCGCACAGATACGCAGTATTTT.

The chain uses TRBV6-6 and TRBJ2-1, with 10 bases aligning to TRBD2. The CDR3 extends over 13 amino acids. CDR1 MNHNY and CDR2 SVGAGI come from the germline V gene (reference sequence). V shed 10 bases, J shed 3 bases, and the junction held 3 bases outside the gene matches. The CDR3 nucleotides are TGTGCCACCCTAGCGGGAGTCTACAATGAGCAGTTCTTC. This gives the protein CATLAGVYNEQFF.

This chain connects TRBV9 to TRBJ2-7; D unresolved. Germline V gene sequence: CDR1 SGDLS, CDR2 YYNGEE. The CDR3 is made up of 13 amino acids. Trimming shortened V by 5 bases and J by 1 base, and 10 bases separated the two germline ends. The CDR3 sequence is CASRKDGSYEQYF. CDR3 bases: TGTGCCAGCAGAAAAGACGGATCCTACGAGCAGTACTTC.

This clone was observed at least ten times. This chain links TRBV6-1 with TRBJ1-5, with 9 nucleotides matching TRBD1. J was trimmed by 4 bases and V by 9 bases; bases with no gene match: 7. This CDR3 contains 14 residues. The germline gives CDR1 MNHNS, CDR2 SASEGT. The CDR3 DNA reads as TGTGCCAGTAACGACAGGGGGGCGAATCAGCCCCAGCATTTT. Translating gives CASNDRGANQPQHF.

This clone was seen just once. The J gene is TRBJ2-7, the V gene TRBV7-2; no reliable D call. Looked up from germline, CDR1 is SGHTA and CDR2 is FQGNSA. V shed 5 bases and J shed 12 bases, with 11 bases lying between them. This CDR3 has 10 amino acids. For the CDR3, the DNA is TGTGCCAGCAGCGCAGGACGGATGTACTTC. It translates to CASSAGRMYF.

This rearrangement joins TRBV7-9 to TRBJ1-6, with D possibly TRBD1 on 5 matching bases. CDR1 and CDR2 from the germline V gene are SEHNR and FQNEAQ (reference sequence). The CDR3 is 14 amino acids. V was clipped by 5 bases and J by 7 bases, with 12 bases between them. CDR3 coding DNA: TGTGCCAGCAGCCCCCCCTCAGGGAATTCACCCCTCCACTTT. Translated: CASSPPSGNSPLHF.

This clone was observed many times. The V and J genes are TRBV28 and TRBJ2-7; TRBD1 agrees at 7 bases. The V segment lost 4 bases and the J segment 5 bases; nucleotides outside the gene matches: 11. Germline lookup yields CDR1 MDHEN and CDR2 SYDVKM. CDR3 length equals 15 residues. The CDR3, as DNA: TGTGCCAGCAGTTCCATACAGTGGGACAGCAACGAGCAGTACTTC. Its translation: CASSSIQWDSNEQYF.

V is TRBV30 and J is TRBJ1-3, with 8 bases matching TRBD1. V lost 2 bases, J lost 4 bases, and 4 bases stayed unmatched. This CDR3 spans 14 amino acids. CDR1 and CDR2 (germline): GTSNPN, SVGIG (reference sequence). The CDR3 region has the DNA TGTGCCTGGAGTCGCAGGGGGCCCGGAAACACCATATATTTT. The encoded protein is CAWSRRGPGNTIYF. Combining the CDR3 with reference TRBV30 and TRBJ1-3 gives the whole variable domain SQTIHQWPATLVQPVGSPLSLECTVEGTSNPNLYWYRQAAGRGLQLLFYSVGIGQISSEVPQNLSASRPQDRQFILSSKKLLLSDSGFYLCAWSRRGPGNTIYFGEGSWLTVV.

A few counts support this clone. V is TRBV4-1 and J is TRBJ2-1; 10 bases align to TRBD2. The junction had 12 bases not matched to a gene; V was cut back by 1 base and J by 9 bases. Germline assignment: CDR1 MGHRA and CDR2 YSYEKL. The CDR3 runs to 17 residues. CDR3 loop: CASSQGSWLAGASEQFF. CDR3 DNA sequence: TGCGCCAGCAGCCAAGGTTCGTGGCTAGCGGGAGCAAGTGAGCAGTTCTTC.